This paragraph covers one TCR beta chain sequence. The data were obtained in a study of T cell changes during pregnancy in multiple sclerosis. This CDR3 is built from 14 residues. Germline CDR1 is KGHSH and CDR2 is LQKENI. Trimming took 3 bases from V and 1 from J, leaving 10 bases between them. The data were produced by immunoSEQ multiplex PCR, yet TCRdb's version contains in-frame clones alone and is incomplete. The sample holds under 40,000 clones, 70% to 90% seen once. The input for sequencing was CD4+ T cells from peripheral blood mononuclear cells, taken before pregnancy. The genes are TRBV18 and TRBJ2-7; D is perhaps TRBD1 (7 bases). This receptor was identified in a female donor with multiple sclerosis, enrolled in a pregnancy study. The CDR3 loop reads CASSPEGQSYEQYF. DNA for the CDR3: TGTGCCAGCTCACCGGAGGGACAGTCCTACGAGCAGTACTTC.